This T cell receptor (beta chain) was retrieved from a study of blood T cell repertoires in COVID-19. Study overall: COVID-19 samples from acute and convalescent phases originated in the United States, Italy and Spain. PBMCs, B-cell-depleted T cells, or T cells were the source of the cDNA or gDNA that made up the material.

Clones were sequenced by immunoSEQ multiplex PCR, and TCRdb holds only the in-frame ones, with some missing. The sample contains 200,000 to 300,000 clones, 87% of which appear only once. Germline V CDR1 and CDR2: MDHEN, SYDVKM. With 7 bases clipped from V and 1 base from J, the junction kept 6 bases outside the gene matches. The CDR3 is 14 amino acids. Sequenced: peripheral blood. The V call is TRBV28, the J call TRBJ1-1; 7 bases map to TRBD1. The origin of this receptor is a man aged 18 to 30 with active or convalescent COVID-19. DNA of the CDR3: TGTGCCAGCATTCCACAGGGGACGAACACTGAAGCTTTCTTT. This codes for CASIPQGTNTEAFF.